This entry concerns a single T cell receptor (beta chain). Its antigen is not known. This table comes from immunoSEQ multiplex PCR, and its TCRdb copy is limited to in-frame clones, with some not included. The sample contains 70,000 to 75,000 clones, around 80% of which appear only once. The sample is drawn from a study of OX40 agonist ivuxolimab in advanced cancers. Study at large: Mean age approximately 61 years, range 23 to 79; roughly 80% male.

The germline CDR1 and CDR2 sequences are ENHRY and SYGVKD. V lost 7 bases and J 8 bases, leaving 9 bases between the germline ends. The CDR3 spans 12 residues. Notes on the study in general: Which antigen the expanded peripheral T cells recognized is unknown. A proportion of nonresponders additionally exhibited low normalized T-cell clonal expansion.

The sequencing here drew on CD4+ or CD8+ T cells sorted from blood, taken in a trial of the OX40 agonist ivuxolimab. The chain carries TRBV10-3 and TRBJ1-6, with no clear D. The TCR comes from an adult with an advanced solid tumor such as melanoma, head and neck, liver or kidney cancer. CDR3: CAIKDGDSPLHF. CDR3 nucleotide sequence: TGTGCCATCAAGGACGGTGATTCACCCCTCCACTTT.